This section outlines one T cell receptor beta chain sequence together with its context. The data are from a study of blood T cell repertoires in COVID-19. The CDR3 is 14 amino acids. Per germline, CDR1 LNHNV and CDR2 YYDKDF (reference sequence). V lost 0 bases and J 7 bases, leaving 13 bases between the germline ends. Produced via immunoSEQ multiplex PCR; TCRdb's table is partial and in-frame only. The sample holds about 410,000 clones, 80% to 90% seen once. Specimen: peripheral blood. The source of this sequence is a woman aged 25 to 39 with active or convalescent COVID-19. The chain links TRBV15 to TRBJ2-7; D is perhaps TRBD2 (5 bases). CDR3 nucleotides: TGTGCCACCAGCAGAGACTCGGCCGGCGGGGAGCAGTACTTC. Translating gives CATSRDSAGGEQYF.